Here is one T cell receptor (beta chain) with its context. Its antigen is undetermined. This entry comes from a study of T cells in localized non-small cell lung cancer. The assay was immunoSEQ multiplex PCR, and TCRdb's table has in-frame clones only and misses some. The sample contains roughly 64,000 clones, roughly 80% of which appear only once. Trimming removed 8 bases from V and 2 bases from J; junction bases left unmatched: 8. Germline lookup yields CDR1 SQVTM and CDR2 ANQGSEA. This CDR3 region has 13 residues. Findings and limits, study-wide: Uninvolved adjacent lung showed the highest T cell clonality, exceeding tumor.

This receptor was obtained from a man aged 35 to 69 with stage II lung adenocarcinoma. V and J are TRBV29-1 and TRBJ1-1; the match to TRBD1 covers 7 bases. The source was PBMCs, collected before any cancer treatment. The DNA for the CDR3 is TGCAGCCAGGGGGGTCAGGATAACACTGAAGCTTTCTTT. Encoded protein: CSQGGQDNTEAFF.